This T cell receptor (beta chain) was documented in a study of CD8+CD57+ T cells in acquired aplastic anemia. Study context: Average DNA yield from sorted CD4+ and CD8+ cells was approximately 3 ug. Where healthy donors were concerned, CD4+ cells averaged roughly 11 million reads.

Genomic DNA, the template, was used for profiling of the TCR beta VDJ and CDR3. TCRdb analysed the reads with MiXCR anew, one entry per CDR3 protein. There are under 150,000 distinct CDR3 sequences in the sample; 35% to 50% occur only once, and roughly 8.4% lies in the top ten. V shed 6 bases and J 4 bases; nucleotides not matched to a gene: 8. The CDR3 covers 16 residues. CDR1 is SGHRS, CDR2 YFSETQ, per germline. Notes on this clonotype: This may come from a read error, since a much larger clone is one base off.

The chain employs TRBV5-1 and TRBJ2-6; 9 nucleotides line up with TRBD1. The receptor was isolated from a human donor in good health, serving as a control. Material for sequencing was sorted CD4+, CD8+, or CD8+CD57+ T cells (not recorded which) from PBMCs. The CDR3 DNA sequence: TGCGCCAGCAAGAACAGGGGGCCTCCGGGGGCCAACGTCCTGACTTTC. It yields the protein CASKNRGPPGANVLTF.